A single sample gave rise to the 23 T cell receptor beta chains below, sequenced in a study of T-cell memory formation after mild COVID-19. TCRdb called the 5' RACE reads again in MiXCR, with one record for every CDR3 protein. The sample shows roughly 510,000 distinct CDR3 sequences, roughly a sixth of them seen only once. Sample: PBMCs or a T cell subset sorted from them (not recorded which). These receptors came from an adult woman who had mild COVID-19 (a few samples of this study predate the infection). Cell type and time point are not known.

The sample holds a few counts of this clonotype. This chain uses TRBV7-2 with TRBJ1-1; D possibly corresponds to TRBD1 (6 bases). Germline CDR1 SGHTA, CDR2 FQGNSA. V was clipped by 5 bases and J by 4 bases, with 14 bases between them. This CDR3 is 14 amino acids long. CDR3: CASSTRGIVTEAFF. In nucleotides, the CDR3 is TGTGCCAGCAGCACCAGGGGCATTGTCACTGAAGCTTTCTTT. Together with reference TRBV7-2 and TRBJ1-1, the CDR3 gives the full variable domain: GAGVSQSPSNKVTEKGKDVELRCDPISGHTALYWYRQSLGQGLEFLIYFQGNSAPDKSGLPSDRFSAERTGGSVSTLTIQRTQQEDSAVYLCASSTRGIVTEAFFGQGTRLTVV.

In its sample, this clonotype was seen many times. V is TRBV5-1 and J is TRBJ1-2, with no clear D. Trimming cost V 4 bases and J 4 bases, with 11 bases left between them. This CDR3 is built from 13 residues. Germline-derived CDR1 and CDR2 are SGHRS and YFSETQ. The chain's CDR3 is CASSDTSGYGYTF. The CDR3 DNA reads as TGCGCCAGCAGCGACACGTCAGGCTATGGCTACACCTTC.

The chain has TRBV7-3 and TRBJ2-1; 12 bases agree with TRBD2. V dropped 3 bases and J dropped 1; count of bases not matched to a gene: 10. The length of the CDR3 is 19 residues. Germline CDR1 is SGHTA and CDR2 is FQGTGA. The CDR3 DNA sequence: TGTGCCAGCAGCTTTAGTCCCGGGCTAGCGGGAGGGTCCTACAATGAGCAGTTCTTC. This translates into CASSFSPGLAGGSYNEQFF.

This clonotype was picked up a small number of times. CDR3 amino acids: CASSMRRVNTGELFF. CDR3 sequence (DNA): TGTGCCAGCAGTATGCGGCGGGTAAACACCGGGGAGCTGTTTTTT. The chain has TRBV6-5 and TRBJ2-2; D is possibly TRBD2 (5 bases). The germline CDR1 and CDR2 sequences are MNHEY and SVGAGI. V was shortened by 5 bases and J by 2 bases, with 12 bases between the two germline ends. This CDR3 region has 15 residues.

The chain combines TRBV4-2 with TRBJ1-1; tentative D call: TRBD1 (5 bases). CDR1 is LGHNA, CDR2 YNFKEQ, per germline. V was cut by 3 bases and J by 0 bases, with 11 bases left in between. There are 15 residues in the CDR3. The CDR3 DNA reads as TGTGCCAGCAGCCACGACGGGACTATGAACACTGAAGCTTTCTTT. Its translation is CASSHDGTMNTEAFF.

This clonotype was detected only a few times. The rearrangement joins TRBV6-5 to TRBJ1-1; D gene ambiguous. Germline-derived CDR1 and CDR2 are MNHEY and SVGAGI. V dropped 4 bases and J dropped 3 bases, with 9 bases sitting between them. The length of the CDR3 is 13 residues. CDR3 protein: CASSSRHHTEAFF. CDR3 DNA sequence: TGTGCCAGCAGTTCAAGACACCACACTGAAGCTTTCTTT.

The chain uses TRBV5-1 and TRBJ1-1; a weak D match, TRBD1 (6 bases). This CDR3 is built from 15 residues. Per germline, CDR1 SGHRS and CDR2 YFSETQ. Trimming pared 3 bases from V and 3 bases from J, leaving 15 bases between. The CDR3 reads CASSSQGNRDTEAFF. The CDR3 nucleotides read TGCGCCAGCAGCTCCCAGGGGAATCGGGACACTGAAGCTTTCTTT.

J is TRBJ2-7 and V is TRBV30, with 10 bases identical to TRBD2. CDR3 length: 14 amino acids. V dropped 8 bases and J dropped 0; count of bases not matched to a gene: 7. Germline-derived CDR1 and CDR2 are GTSNPN and SVGIG (reference sequence). The CDR3 reads CARTSGESSYEQYF. CDR3 nucleotide sequence: TGTGCCAGAACTAGCGGGGAGAGCTCCTACGAGCAGTACTTC. Combining the CDR3 with reference TRBV30 and TRBJ2-7 gives the whole variable domain SQTIHQWPATLVQPVGSPLSLECTVEGTSNPNLYWYRQAAGRGLQLLFYSVGIGQISSEVPQNLSASRPQDRQFILSSKKLLLSDSGFYLCARTSGESSYEQYFGPGTRLTVT.

This sequence joins TRBV6-9 and TRBJ2-4; D not certain. The V gene lost 0 bases and the J gene lost 0 bases, with 6 bases spanning the gap. Per germline, CDR1 MNHGY and CDR2 SVAAGI. The CDR3 spans 15 residues. The CDR3 region has the DNA TGTGCCAGCAGTTATTCAGTCCTAGCCAAAAACATTCAGTACTTC. Protein sequence: CASSYSVLAKNIQYF.

The chain is built from TRBV19 and TRBJ2-3; a weak D match, TRBD1 (5 bases). With 6 bases removed from V and 2 bases from J, the gap between germline ends came to 12 bases. CDR1 is LNHDA and CDR2 is SQIVND in the germline V gene (reference sequence). There are 14 residues in the CDR3. The CDR3 coding sequence is TGTGCCAGTAGGACAGAAACTTACACAGATACGCAGTATTTT. It encodes CASRTETYTDTQYF. Looking up the rest from reference TRBV19 and TRBJ2-3 gives the full variable domain: DGGITQSPKYLFRKEGQNVTLSCEQNLNHDAMYWYRQDPGQGLRLIYYSQIVNDFQKGDIAEGYSVSREKKESFPLTVTSAQKNPTAFYLCASRTETYTDTQYFGPGTRLTVL.

The J gene is TRBJ2-1, the V gene TRBV3-1; D is uncertain. The CDR3 runs 11 residues. V was clipped by 3 bases and J by 8 bases, with 5 bases between them. Per germline, CDR1 LGHDT and CDR2 YNNKEL (reference sequence). CDR3 in DNA: TGTGCCAGCAGCCAGACGCATGAGCAGTTCTTC. It specifies CASSQTHEQFF.

The chain links TRBV6-5 to TRBJ1-1; no clear D gene. Germline values: CDR1 MNHEY, CDR2 SVGAGI. V dropped 7 bases and J dropped 5 bases, with 17 bases sitting between them. This CDR3 is built from 14 residues. Here the CDR3 DNA reads TGTGCCAGCACCCCAGTCGGAGGGAGGACTGAAGCTTTCTTT. As protein: CASTPVGGRTEAFF.

Only a few counts were recorded for this clonotype. V gene TRBV19 combines with J gene TRBJ1-5; no definite D call. CDR1 and CDR2 from the germline V gene are LNHDA and SQIVND (reference sequence). With 2 bases removed from V and 7 bases from J, the gap between germline ends came to 9 bases. The CDR3 loop spans 13 amino acids. The CDR3 spells CASSISGWQPQHF. CDR3 DNA sequence: TGTGCCAGTAGTATATCAGGTTGGCAGCCCCAGCATTTT.

This clonotype turned up a few times. This chain links TRBV25-1 with TRBJ2-1, with 15 bases aligning to TRBD2. The CDR3 has 19 residues. In germline, CDR1 is MGHDK, CDR2 SYGVNS. Trimming cost V 4 bases and J 1 base; bases outside gene matches: 8. CDR3 residues: CASSGPRTSGRESYNEQFF. CDR3 DNA sequence: TGTGCCAGCAGTGGCCCAAGGACTAGCGGGAGGGAATCCTACAATGAGCAGTTCTTC.

This clonotype was seen only a few times. V gene TRBV11-2 combines with J gene TRBJ2-7; tentatively, D is TRBD2 (5 bases). Germline V CDR1 and CDR2: SGHAT, FQNNGV. This CDR3 contains 14 residues. V was trimmed by 1 base and J by 3 bases, leaving 10 bases between them. The CDR3 coding sequence is TGTGCCAGCAGCTTAGCGTACGGGGACTACGAGCAGTACTTC. Protein: CASSLAYGDYEQYF.

The genes are TRBV12-3 or TRBV12-4 and TRBJ1-2; the D is unclear. Deletions cut 7 bases from V and 3 bases from J, with 12 bases between. The CDR3 contains 13 residues. This CDR3 is CASNWQVDYGYTF. The CDR3 coding sequence is TGTGCCAGCAATTGGCAGGTCGACTATGGCTACACCTTC.

The CDR3 reads CASSPGLSRYTGELFF. DNA for the CDR3: TGTGCCAGCAGCCCAGGTCTTAGCAGATACACCGGGGAGCTGTTTTTT. The rearrangement uses TRBV3-1 and TRBJ2-2; D is unresolved. The CDR3 has 16 amino acids. Germline values: CDR1 LGHDT, CDR2 YNNKEL (reference sequence). V lost 4 bases and J 3 bases, leaving 15 bases between the germline ends. The full variable domain, rest sourced from reference TRBV3-1 and TRBJ2-2, is DTAVSQTPKYLVTQMGNDKSIKCEQNLGHDTMYWYKQDSKKFLKIMFSYNNKELIINETVPNRFSPKSPDKAHLNLHINSLELGDSAVYFCASSPGLSRYTGELFFGEGSRLTVL.

This clonotype was seen a handful of times. The rearrangement links TRBV27 to TRBJ1-5; possibly TRBD1 for D (5 bases). CDR3 length equals 16 residues. Trimming took 6 bases from V and 0 from J, leaving 15 bases between them. CDR1 MNHEY and CDR2 SMNVEV come from the germline V gene (reference sequence). The CDR3: CASSLTVPPSNQPQHF. In DNA, the CDR3 is TGTGCCAGCAGCCTGACAGTTCCCCCTAGCAATCAGCCCCAGCATTTT.

The chain combines TRBV6-6 with TRBJ2-1; TRBD2 aligns across 10 bases. The CDR3 has 15 residues. V was pared by 5 bases and J by 5 bases, with 6 bases of the junction left unmatched. Per the germline V gene, CDR1 is MNHNY and CDR2 is SVGAGI (reference sequence). CDR3 DNA sequence: TGTGCCAGCAGTCCGGGACTAGCGCACAACAATGAGCAGTTCTTC. It encodes CASSPGLAHNNEQFF.

The chain joins TRBV6-5 to TRBJ2-2; a possible D gene is TRBD1 (6 bases). Trimming removed 2 bases from V and 5 bases from J, with 9 bases in between. The CDR3 spans 14 residues. CDR1 is MNHEY and CDR2 is SVGAGI in the germline V gene. CDR3 DNA sequence: TGTGCCAGCAGTTACACTACAGGGACCGGGGAGCTGTTTTTT. This translates into CASSYTTGTGELFF.

This chain uses TRBV6-2 or TRBV6-3 with TRBJ2-7; TRBD2 aligns across 8 bases. Germline values: CDR1 MNHEY, CDR2 SVGEGT. Trimming removed 4 bases from V and 2 bases from J; junction bases left unmatched: 16. This CDR3 region has 18 residues. The CDR3 DNA reads TGTGCCAGCAGTTCCCAGGGAGCCCCGACTAGCGTAACCTACGAGCAGTACTTC. This gives the protein CASSSQGAPTSVTYEQYF.

The chain combines TRBV6-5 with TRBJ2-3; D not resolved. Trimming left V 6 bases short and J 0 bases short, with 7 bases between. The germline CDR1 and CDR2 sequences are MNHEY and SVGAGI. This CDR3 has 13 amino acids. The CDR3 nucleotides are TGTGCCAGCAGGGGTGCTAGCACAGATACGCAGTATTTT. This translates into CASRGASTDTQYF.

V and J are TRBV24-1 and TRBJ2-1, with D perhaps TRBD1 (6 bases). This CDR3 comprises 13 residues. Trimming left V 9 bases short and J 0 bases short, with 8 bases between. Germline CDR1 and CDR2: KGHDR and SFDVKD. The CDR3 nucleotides read TGTGCCACCGGGGGCCTCTCCTACAATGAGCAGTTCTTC. The encoded protein is CATGGLSYNEQFF.